This TCR beta chain was sequenced for a study of T cells after yellow fever vaccination. Study-level background: Preparation of the low-cell-number fractions used SMART-Seq v4 Ultra Low Input.

TCRdb itself ran the 5' RACE reads through MiXCR, one entry per CDR3 protein. The data hold some 250,000 distinct CDR3 sequences, with approximately 3.8% observed a single time. This clonotype was observed at least ten times. Its antigen is still unknown. General study results and limits: Booster sampling recovered most clones from primary vaccination (96% CD4, approximately 90% CD8).

This CDR3 has 13 amino acids. Germline-derived CDR1 and CDR2 are DFQATT and SNEGSKA (reference sequence). Deletions cut 3 bases from V and 9 bases from J, with 15 bases between. The sequences come from PBMCs, collected 15 days after the yellow fever booster vaccination. The TCR comes from a man younger than 30 who received the YFV17D yellow fever vaccine. The chain combines TRBV20-1 with TRBJ1-5; no clear D gene. The CDR3 sequence is CSARAPGVGPQHF. The CDR3 DNA sequence: TGCAGTGCTAGGGCCCCGGGTGTCGGGCCCCAGCATTTT.